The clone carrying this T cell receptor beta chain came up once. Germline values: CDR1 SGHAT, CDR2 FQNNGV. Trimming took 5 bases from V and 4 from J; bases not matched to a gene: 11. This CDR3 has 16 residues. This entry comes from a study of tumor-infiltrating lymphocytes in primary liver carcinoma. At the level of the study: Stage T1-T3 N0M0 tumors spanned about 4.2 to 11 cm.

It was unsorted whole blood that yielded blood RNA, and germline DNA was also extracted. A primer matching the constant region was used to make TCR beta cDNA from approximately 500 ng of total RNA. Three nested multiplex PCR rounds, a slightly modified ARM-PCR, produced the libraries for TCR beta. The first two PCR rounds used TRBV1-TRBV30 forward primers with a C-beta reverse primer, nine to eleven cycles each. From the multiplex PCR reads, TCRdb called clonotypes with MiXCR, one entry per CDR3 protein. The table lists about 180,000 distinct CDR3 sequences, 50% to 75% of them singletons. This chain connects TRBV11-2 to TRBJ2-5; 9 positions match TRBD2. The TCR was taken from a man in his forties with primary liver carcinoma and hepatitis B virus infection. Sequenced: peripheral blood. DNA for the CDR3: TGTGCCAGCAGCGATGGGATTAGCGGGAGCCTAGAGACCCAGTACTTC. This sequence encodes CASSDGISGSLETQYF.